This TCR beta chain came from a study of T cells in Graves' hyperthyroidism and ophthalmopathy. About the study: Upon initial diagnosis and before any treatment, peripheral blood was collected. Findings and caveats of the study: A median about 6.2 months before onset, the model predicted ophthalmopathy. Stable hyperthyroidism and ophthalmopathy were separated using 13 V-J signatures.

The source material, RNA transcripts, was used to amplify TCR beta CDR3 regions. Carried out on the TCR CDR3, a first-round RT-PCR used the HTBI primer set. TCRdb re-called the multiplex PCR reads with MiXCR, one entry per CDR3 protein. The table has a few hundred thousand distinct CDR3 sequences, around a sixth seen once. Looked up from germline, CDR1 is SNHLY and CDR2 is FYNNEI. The V segment lost 5 bases and the J segment 4 bases; nucleotides outside the gene matches: 12. This CDR3 is built from 16 residues. This clonotype was seen ten or more times. Its antigen remains unknown. Diagnoses were made from clinical symptoms, serum measures (thyroxine and TRAb), thyroid ultrasound and orbital computed tomography.

The sequencing input was blood. The J gene is TRBJ1-2, the V gene TRBV2; TRBD1 agrees at 8 bases. The TCR was taken from a woman in her twenties or thirties with Graves' hyperthyroidism. The CDR3 sequence: CASSQFPGQASYGYTF. The DNA for the CDR3 is TGTGCCAGCAGTCAGTTTCCGGGACAGGCTAGCTATGGCTACACCTTC.